These T cell receptor beta chains were read from a single sample in a study of cytomegalovirus exposure and HLA in healthy donors. Clones were sequenced by immunoSEQ multiplex PCR, and TCRdb holds only the in-frame ones, with some missing. The profile shows about 60,000 clones, roughly 78% of them singletons. The sequenced sample consisted of PBMCs. The receptors derive from a woman aged 25 to 39 in good health and CMV-seronegative. Each CDR3 is given with its conserved first and last residue. A D gene is named only where the DNA matches it firmly. Size is omitted from some rows. Given values are once, few, many or a class for expanded clones.

>few|NA|TRBV7-9|TRBJ1-1
CASSWGVTEAFF
TGTGCCAGCAGCTGGGGGGTAACTGAAGCTTTCTTT
>NA|NA|TRBV7-2|TRBJ1-1
CASRLTPPFSGAADTEAFF
TGTGCCAGCAGACTTACGCCGCCCTTCTCAGGGGCTGCAGACACTGAAGCTTTCTTT
>NA|NA|TRBV7-2|TRBJ2-3
CASSLMASSSTDTQYF
TGTGCCAGCAGCTTAATGGCTAGCTCTAGCACAGATACGCAGTATTTT
>NA|NA|TRBV7-9|TRBJ2-5
CASSEKGQVYQETQYF
TGTGCCAGCAGCGAAAAAGGACAAGTGTACCAAGAGACCCAGTACTTC
>NA|TRBD2|TRBV6-5|TRBJ2-7
CASSRGLAGAYEQYF
TGTGCCAGCAGTCGGGGACTAGCGGGAGCCTACGAGCAGTACTTC
>NA|NA|TRBV2|TRBJ2-7
CASRYSVSYEQYF
TGTGCCAGCAGATACTCGGTCTCCTACGAGCAGTACTTC
>few|TRBD1|TRBV6-6|TRBJ1-3
CATRRQGVSGNTIYF
TGTGCCACACGACGACAGGGAGTCTCTGGAAACACCATATATTTT
>NA|TRBD1|TRBV30|TRBJ2-3
CAWSLRGLIGGHTQYF
TGTGCCTGGAGCCTCCGGGGATTAATAGGGGGCCATACGCAGTATTTT
>NA|TRBD2|TRBV30|TRBJ2-5
CAWSVPGGGAQTQYF
TGTGCCTGGAGTGTACCCGGCGGGGGTGCTCAGACCCAGTACTTC
>NA|NA|TRBV6-6|TRBJ2-1
CASAEARTNLDEQFF
TGTGCCAGCGCTGAGGCGCGGACAAATCTTGATGAGCAGTTCTTC
>NA|TRBD1|TRBV4-1|TRBJ1-5
CASSQERATGGNQPQHF
TGCGCCAGCAGCCAAGAAAGGGCGACAGGGGGGAATCAGCCCCAGCATTTT
>NA|TRBD2|TRBV10-2|TRBJ2-7
CASSDSGRAPSEQYF
TGCGCCAGCAGTGATAGCGGGAGGGCCCCCAGCGAGCAGTACTTC
>NA|NA|TRBV7-2|TRBJ1-6
CASSYSRVNSPLHF
TGTGCCAGCAGCTACAGCAGAGTTAATTCACCCCTCCACTTT
>NA|TRBD1|TRBV10-1|TRBJ2-5
CASSDGPGGQETQYF
TGCGCCAGCAGTGACGGCCCAGGGGGTCAAGAGACCCAGTACTTC
>NA|NA|TRBV30|TRBJ2-2
CAWRDLQITGELFF
TGTGCCTGGAGGGACTTACAGATCACCGGGGAGCTGTTTTTT
>NA|TRBD1|TRBV10-3|TRBJ1-6
CAIRDRGDRGSPLHF
TGTGCCATCCGGGACAGGGGGGACCGTGGTTCACCCCTCCACTTT
>NA|NA|TRBV30|TRBJ1-5
CAWSGGGGTNQPQHF
TGTGCCTGGAGTGGCGGGGGGGGGACCAATCAGCCCCAGCATTTT
>NA|NA|TRBV5-6|TRBJ1-6
CASSLDSNSPLHF
TGTGCCAGCAGCTTGGATAGTAATTCACCCCTCCACTTT
>few|TRBD2|TRBV5-6|TRBJ2-1
CASSSTGVGEGFF
TGTGCCAGCAGCTCCACAGGTGTGGGGGAGGGGTTCTTC
>NA|TRBD2|TRBV7-3|TRBJ2-1
CASSLGGGGNEQFF
TGTGCCAGCAGCTTAGGAGGCGGGGGGAATGAGCAGTTCTTC
>NA|NA|TRBV5-6|TRBJ2-7
CASSLGTAPYEQYF
TGTGCCAGCAGCTTGGGGACAGCGCCCTACGAGCAGTACTTC
>NA|TRBD1|TRBV7-2|TRBJ2-2
CASSFSGGAGTGELFF
TGTGCCAGCAGCTTCTCAGGGGGCGCGGGGACCGGGGAGCTGTTTTTT
>NA|NA|TRBV2|TRBJ1-2
CASRVDRNVNYGYTF
TGTGCCAGCAGGGTTGACAGGAATGTTAACTATGGCTACACCTTC
>NA|TRBD2|TRBV30|TRBJ2-3
CAWSVSGGWLDTQYF
TGTGCCTGGAGTGTGAGCGGGGGGTGGTTGGATACGCAGTATTTT
>NA|NA|TRBV4-1|TRBJ1-1
CASSQETQGREAFF
TGCGCCAGCAGCCAAGAAACCCAGGGCCGTGAAGCTTTCTTT
>NA|NA|TRBV6-5|TRBJ1-2
CASSPGRAGYTF
TGTGCCAGCAGCCCCGGCAGGGCTGGCTACACCTTC
>NA|TRBD1|TRBV7-2|TRBJ2-7
CASSPRQGAYEQYF
TGTGCCAGCAGCCCGCGACAGGGGGCCTACGAGCAGTACTTC
>NA|NA|TRBV30|TRBJ2-7
CAWSRPHLLATSYEQYF
TGTGCCTGGAGTAGGCCCCACCTTCTAGCGACCTCCTACGAGCAGTACTTC
>NA|TRBD2|TRBV29-1|TRBJ2-7
CSGRLAGTYEQYF
TGCAGCGGCCGACTAGCGGGAACCTACGAGCAGTACTTC
>NA|NA|TRBV29-1|TRBJ2-1
CSALRGGSYNEQFF
TGCAGCGCACTAAGAGGGGGCTCCTACAATGAGCAGTTCTTC
>medium-sized|TRBD2|TRBV5-5|TRBJ2-7
CASSRTSGLSYEQYF
TGTGCCAGCAGCCGGACTAGCGGGCTTTCCTACGAGCAGTACTTC
>NA|NA|TRBV7-8|TRBJ1-5
CASSRVGQPQHF
TGTGCCAGCAGTCGGGTAGGCCAGCCCCAGCATTTT
>NA|NA|TRBV29-1|TRBJ1-2
CSVHRAYGYTF
TGCAGCGTCCACAGGGCCTATGGCTACACCTTC
>NA|TRBD1|TRBV27|TRBJ1-1
CASSLTGEYTEAFF
TGTGCCAGCAGTTTAACAGGGGAATACACTGAAGCTTTCTTT
>NA|NA|TRBV9|TRBJ2-1
CASQQMDGGGGEQFF
TGTGCCAGCCAACAGATGGACGGAGGGGGCGGTGAGCAGTTCTTC
>few|NA|TRBV4-3|TRBJ1-1
CASSHVQGKAFF
TGCGCCAGCAGCCACGTTCAGGGGAAAGCTTTCTTT
>once|NA|TRBV4-3|TRBJ1-1
CASSQDPSEAFF
TGCGCCAGCAGCCAAGACCCGTCTGAAGCTTTCTTT
>NA|TRBD1|TRBV11-2|TRBJ1-4
CASSARQGANEKLFF
TGTGCCAGCAGCGCACGACAGGGGGCTAATGAAAAACTGTTTTTT
>NA|NA|TRBV9|TRBJ1-1
CASSVGAGRTEAFF
TGTGCCAGCAGCGTAGGGGCGGGGAGGACTGAAGCTTTCTTT
>NA|NA|TRBV30|TRBJ1-2
CAWSAGYGYTF
TGTGCCTGGTCTGCGGGCTATGGCTACACCTTC
>NA|TRBD2|TRBV25-1|TRBJ2-1
CASSGGRGVYNEQFF
TGTGCCAGCAGTGGGGGTCGGGGGGTCTACAATGAGCAGTTCTTC
>few|TRBD2|TRBV2|TRBJ2-7
CASATEGSGGYEQYF
TGTGCCAGCGCTACAGAGGGTAGCGGGGGCTACGAGCAGTACTTC
>NA|NA|TRBV29-1|TRBJ1-1
CSVTGVEAFF
TGCAGCGTCACCGGGGTTGAAGCTTTCTTT
>NA|TRBD2|TRBV7-2|TRBJ2-7
CASSDSGSRSYEQYF
TGTGCCAGCAGCGATAGCGGGTCCAGATCCTACGAGCAGTACTTC
>NA|TRBD2|TRBV5-1|TRBJ2-1
CASSPAGGVGNEQFF
TGCGCCAGCAGCCCAGCGGGAGGTGTCGGGAATGAGCAGTTCTTC
>NA|TRBD1|TRBV9|TRBJ1-6
CASSSRTGYNSPLHF
TGTGCCAGCAGCTCCCGGACAGGCTATAATTCACCCCTCCACTTT
>NA|NA|TRBV25-1|TRBJ1-1
CASSALRTGEAFF
TGTGCCAGCAGCGCATTACGAACAGGTGAAGCTTTCTTT
>NA|TRBD1|TRBV5-8|TRBJ2-7
CASSWTGAYEQYF
TGTGCCAGCAGCTGGACAGGCGCCTACGAGCAGTACTTC
>once|NA|TRBV25-1|TRBJ1-1
CASNGRGKVTEAFF
TGTGCCAGTAATGGGCGGGGGAAGGTCACTGAAGCTTTCTTT
>once|NA|TRBV11-2|TRBJ2-5
CASSLGRGETQYF
TGTGCCAGCAGCTTAGGCAGAGGAGAGACCCAGTACTTC
>NA|TRBD2|TRBV5-1|TRBJ2-7
CASSGGGTYEQYF
TGCGCCAGCAGCGGGGGAGGGACCTACGAGCAGTACTTC
>NA|TRBD2|TRBV25-1|TRBJ2-7
CASRGTNYEQYF
TGTGCCAGCCGAGGGACTAACTACGAGCAGTACTTC
>once|NA|TRBV7-2|TRBJ1-5
CASSLGGVAPQPQHF
TGTGCCAGCAGCTTAGGGGGGGTGGCCCCACAGCCCCAGCATTTT
>NA|TRBD1|TRBV6-1|TRBJ2-7
CASSERTGGYEQYF
TGTGCCAGCAGTGAAAGGACAGGGGGATACGAGCAGTACTTC
>NA|TRBD1|TRBV30|TRBJ1-5
CAYRTGNQPQHF
TGTGCCTACCGGACAGGGAATCAGCCCCAGCATTTT
>NA|TRBD2|TRBV5-8|TRBJ2-6
CASSQDGGAGANVLTF
TGTGCCAGCAGCCAAGATGGGGGGGCTGGGGCCAACGTCCTGACTTTC
>NA|NA|TRBV6-5|TRBJ1-2
CASTATGLSNYGYTF
TGTGCCAGCACCGCGACAGGCCTGTCTAACTATGGCTACACCTTC
>NA|NA|TRBV7-9|TRBJ2-1
CASSRDNNEQFF
TGTGCCAGCAGCCGGGACAACAATGAGCAGTTCTTC
>NA|TRBD1|TRBV30|TRBJ1-1
CAGTGGWTEAFF
TGTGCCGGGACAGGGGGCTGGACTGAAGCTTTCTTT